The 29 T cell receptor beta chains presented below share a single source sample, sequenced in a study of lung T cells in sarcoidosis with Löfgren's syndrome. TCRdb independently ran MiXCR on the reads; one entry per CDR3 protein. Of 60,000 to 65,000 distinct CDR3 sequences detected, around 20% appear once; the ten largest clones hold about 2.3%. The sequencing sample was made of CD4+ T cells from PBMCs. These receptors were collected from a human donor with sarcoidosis (Löfgren's syndrome or another form), or a control subject (not recorded which).

This clonotype was recorded at least ten times. The rearrangement links TRBV2 to TRBJ2-1, with 9 bases matching TRBD1. Germline assignment: CDR1 SNHLY and CDR2 FYNNEI. The CDR3 covers 16 residues. V dropped 2 bases and J dropped 2; count of bases not matched to a gene: 4. The CDR3 region is CASSERRTGAYNEQFF. As DNA, the CDR3 is TGTGCCAGCAGTGAACGACGGACAGGGGCCTACAATGAGCAGTTCTTC.

The chain links TRBV6-4 to TRBJ1-1, with D hard to call. Trimming took 6 bases from V and 1 from J, leaving 9 bases between them. The germline V gene encodes CDR1 MRHNA and CDR2 SNTAGT. CDR3 length: 13 residues. This chain's CDR3 is CASSVQENTEAFF. The CDR3 DNA follows: TGTGCCAGCAGCGTTCAGGAGAACACTGAAGCTTTCTTT.

This clonotype was recorded a few times. The rearrangement uses TRBV28 and TRBJ2-7, with 11 bases that match TRBD2. CDR1 and CDR2 (germline): MDHEN, SYDVKM. The CDR3 is 14 amino acids. With V trimmed by 6 bases and J by 12 bases, 13 bases remained unmatched. CDR3 region: CASRDGTSGSRTYF. The CDR3 region has the DNA TGTGCCAGCAGAGACGGGACTAGCGGTTCTCGGACGTACTTC.

This clonotype was observed at least ten times. This chain links TRBV14 with TRBJ2-7, with D unresolved. CDR1 and CDR2 from the germline V gene are SGHDN and FVKESK. The CDR3 sequence is 15 residues long. Deletions cut 0 bases from V and 3 bases from J, with 12 bases between. The CDR3 is CASSQEVRAVYEQYF. CDR3 coding DNA: TGTGCCAGCAGCCAAGAGGTCCGCGCCGTCTACGAGCAGTACTTC. The full variable domain, its missing parts supplied by reference TRBV14 and TRBJ2-7, is EAGVTQFPSHSVIEKGQTVTLRCDPISGHDNLYWYRRVMGKEIKFLLHFVKESKQDESGMPNNRFLAERTGGTYSTLKVQPAELEDSGVYFCASSQEVRAVYEQYFGPGTRLTVT.

The rearrangement links TRBV7-9 to TRBJ2-1; D is undetermined. Germline CDR1 reads SEHNR; CDR2 reads FQNEAQ (reference sequence). This CDR3 comprises 14 residues. The V end was cut by 1 base, the J end by 6 bases, with 10 bases between. The CDR3 DNA reads TGTGCCAGCAGCTTAGGAGGCCCCAGCAATGAGCAGTTCTTC. Protein product: CASSLGGPSNEQFF. The variable domain in full, completed from reference TRBV7-9 and TRBJ2-1, reads DTGVSQNPRHKITKRGQNVTFRCDPISEHNRLYWYRQTLGQGPEFLTYFQNEAQLEKSRLLSDRFSAERPKGSFSTLEIQRTEQGDSAMYLCASSLGGPSNEQFFGPGTRLTVL.

This clonotype was detected only a few times. One base away lies a much larger clone, so this may be a sequencing read error. This chain connects TRBV6-1 to TRBJ2-3; possibly TRBD2 for D (5 bases). CDR1 is MNHNS, CDR2 SASEGT, per germline. The CDR3 is made up of 13 amino acids. The CDR3 nucleotides are TGTGCCAGCACCCCTTCGGGATTAGATGCGCAGTATTTT. It is translated as CASTPSGLDAQYF.

This clonotype was observed a few times. The chain employs TRBV3-1 and TRBJ1-6; the D is unclear. Trimming took 3 bases from V and 7 from J, leaving 13 bases between them. The CDR3 contains 15 residues. CDR1 is LGHDT and CDR2 is YNNKEL in the germline V gene (reference sequence). CDR3 loop: CASSQPGARNSPLHF. The CDR3 DNA follows: TGTGCCAGCAGCCAGCCGGGAGCTCGAAATTCACCCCTCCACTTT. Full variable domain (rest looked up from reference TRBV3-1 and TRBJ1-6): DTAVSQTPKYLVTQMGNDKSIKCEQNLGHDTMYWYKQDSKKFLKIMFSYNNKELIINETVPNRFSPKSPDKAHLNLHINSLELGDSAVYFCASSQPGARNSPLHFGNGTRLTVT.

This chain links TRBV12-5 with TRBJ2-7, with 7 nucleotides matching TRBD1. Per germline, CDR1 LGHNT and CDR2 FRNRAP. The length of the CDR3 is 13 residues. V gave up 5 bases and J gave up 7 bases; unmatched junction bases: 8. In DNA, the CDR3 is TGTGCTAGTGGTCCGGACAGGCTCAGGGAGCAGTACGTC. It is translated as CASGPDRLREQYV.

This clonotype was counted a few times. The rearrangement uses TRBV2 and TRBJ1-6, with D maybe TRBD1 (5 bases). The ends were cut back, 4 bases at V and 0 bases at J, with 13 bases in the middle. Germline lookup yields CDR1 SNHLY and CDR2 FYNNEI. This CDR3 has 17 amino acids. The CDR3 loop is CASSGTRESSYNSPLHF. In DNA form, the CDR3 reads TGTGCCAGCAGTGGGACCAGGGAGAGCTCCTATAATTCACCCCTCCACTTT.

This clonotype was seen at least ten times. The CDR3 protein is CASNVRGLSTDTQYF. Here the CDR3 DNA reads TGCGCCAGCAACGTCCGGGGCCTTAGCACAGATACGCAGTATTTT. The chain has TRBV4-1 and TRBJ2-3; possibly TRBD1 or TRBD2 for D (5 bases each). Trimming pared 7 bases from V and 0 bases from J, leaving 14 bases between. The CDR3 length is 15 residues. Germline V gene lookup returns CDR1 MGHRA and CDR2 YSYEKL.

This clonotype has only a few counts. The chain recombines TRBV7-9 with TRBJ1-1; tentatively, D is TRBD1 (5 bases). Trimming left V 6 bases short and J 0 bases short, with 20 bases between. CDR1 SEHNR and CDR2 FQNEAQ come from the germline V gene (reference sequence). The CDR3 loop spans 17 amino acids. CDR3 sequence: CASRGGTNWGMNTEAFF. In DNA, the CDR3 is TGTGCCAGCAGGGGCGGGACCAACTGGGGGATGAACACTGAAGCTTTCTTT.

This clonotype was counted at least ten times. This chain uses TRBV7-2 with TRBJ1-5; TRBD1 agrees at 9 bases. Trimming cost V 3 bases and J 4 bases; bases outside gene matches: 4. The CDR3 consists of 15 residues. Germline CDR1 SGHTA, CDR2 FQGNSA. CDR3: CASSFAGTGNQPQHF. CDR3 nucleotides: TGTGCCAGCAGCTTCGCCGGGACAGGGAATCAGCCCCAGCATTTT.

This clonotype was counted a few times. This may be a read error, as it is one base from a much larger clone. This chain's CDR3 is CASSRGIAGGLYEQYF. The CDR3 bases are TGTGCCAGCAGCCGTGGGATTGCAGGGGGGCTCTACGAGCAGTACTTC. The J gene is TRBJ2-7, the V gene TRBV6-1; D possibly corresponds to TRBD1 (7 bases). The V end was cut by 6 bases, the J end by 3 bases, with 21 bases between. The CDR3 has 16 amino acids. In germline, CDR1 is MNHNS, CDR2 SASEGT.

This clonotype was counted many times. The chain has TRBV20-1 and TRBJ1-6; D uncertain. The CDR3 spans 14 residues. Between the trimmed V and J ends, which lost 7 bases and 10 bases, there was a span of 20 bases. CDR1 and CDR2 from the germline V gene are DFQATT and SNEGSKA (reference sequence). The CDR3 DNA sequence: TGCAGTGTTCCTAAAACAGCGCAAGGGTCACCCCTCCACTTT. Amino acid sequence: CSVPKTAQGSPLHF.

This clonotype was detected a few times. This chain uses TRBV29-1 with TRBJ1-1; maybe TRBD1 (6 bases). The V gene lost 7 bases and the J gene lost 9 bases, with 18 bases spanning the gap. This CDR3 has 12 amino acids. Looked up from germline, CDR1 is SQVTM and CDR2 is ANQGSEA. The DNA for the CDR3 is TGCAGCGCCCCATCCACGGACAGAAAAGCTTTCTTT. Protein product: CSAPSTDRKAFF.

This clonotype was seen only a few times. The CDR3: CSVATPGETQYF. Here the CDR3 DNA reads TGCAGCGTCGCGACCCCGGGAGAGACCCAGTACTTC. This sequence joins TRBV29-1 and TRBJ2-5; no definite D call. Per germline, CDR1 SQVTM and CDR2 ANQGSEA. The CDR3 is 12 residues long. V was trimmed by 6 bases and J by 4 bases, leaving 12 bases between them.

This clonotype has a handful of counts. The rearrangement links TRBV7-3 to TRBJ2-2; D is uncertain. Per germline, CDR1 SGHTA and CDR2 FQGTGA. V was pared by 0 bases and J by 5 bases, with 7 bases between. The CDR3 is made up of 14 amino acids. The CDR3 here is CASSLTRLTGELFF. CDR3 bases: TGTGCCAGCAGCTTAACACGTTTGACCGGGGAGCTGTTTTTT. Combining the CDR3 with reference TRBV7-3 and TRBJ2-2 gives the whole variable domain GAGVSQTPSNKVTEKGKYVELRCDPISGHTALYWYRQSLGQGPEFLIYFQGTGAADDSGLPNDRFFAVRPEGSVSTLKIQRTERGDSAVYLCASSLTRLTGELFFGEGSRLTVL.

This chain connects TRBV29-1 to TRBJ2-3; 7 bases are a match to TRBD2. CDR1 SQVTM and CDR2 ANQGSEA come from the germline V gene. Losses at the gene ends were 7 bases for V and 1 base for J; bases not matched to a gene: 2. The CDR3 length is 12 residues. The CDR3 loop reads CSGGSGTDTQYF. CDR3 coding DNA: TGCAGCGGCGGGAGTGGCACAGATACGCAGTATTTT.

At least ten counts were recorded for this clonotype. The gene calls are TRBV27 and TRBJ1-1; TRBD1 is a possible D gene (5 bases). The germline gives CDR1 MNHEY, CDR2 SMNVEV (reference sequence). The V gene lost 2 bases and the J gene lost 0 bases, with 22 bases spanning the gap. The CDR3 is 19 amino acids. The CDR3 here is CASSLGLVTQGRLNTEAFF. CDR3 nucleotide sequence: TGTGCCAGCAGTTTAGGCCTCGTAACGCAGGGAAGGTTGAACACTGAAGCTTTCTTT.

The table lists this clonotype with many counts. The genes are TRBV4-1 and TRBJ2-1; 7 bases are shared with TRBD1. The CDR3 loop spans 15 amino acids. The junction had 4 bases not matched to a gene; V was cut back by 3 bases and J by 2 bases. Germline CDR1 is MGHRA and CDR2 is YSYEKL. The chain's CDR3 is CASSQPGQPYNEQFF. The DNA of the CDR3 is TGCGCCAGCAGCCAGCCGGGACAGCCCTACAATGAGCAGTTCTTC.

This clonotype has a count of ten or more. The J gene is TRBJ1-5, the V gene TRBV27; D possibly corresponds to TRBD1 (6 bases). CDR1 and CDR2 from the germline V gene are MNHEY and SMNVEV (reference sequence). The V gene lost 4 bases and the J gene lost 0 bases, with 22 bases spanning the gap. The CDR3 is made up of 19 amino acids. The CDR3 DNA reads as TGTGCCAGCAGTTCATCCCGCCACAGGGAACCAAATAGCAATCAGCCCCAGCATTTT. It translates to CASSSSRHREPNSNQPQHF.

V is TRBV2 and J is TRBJ2-5, with TRBD2 matching 9 bases. Per the germline V gene, CDR1 is SNHLY and CDR2 is FYNNEI. The J segment lost 1 base and the V segment lost 3 bases, leaving 3 bases of the junction unmatched. The CDR3 is 15 residues long. The CDR3 nucleotides read TGTGCCAGCAGTGACCCTAGCGGGGCCCAAGAGACCCAGTACTTC. Translated: CASSDPSGAQETQYF.

This clonotype has a count of ten or more. The chain is built from TRBV27 and TRBJ2-3, with D perhaps being TRBD1 or TRBD2 (6 bases each). The V end was cut by 0 bases, the J end by 2 bases, with 12 bases between. Germline CDR1 MNHEY, CDR2 SMNVEV (reference sequence). The CDR3 runs to 16 residues. CDR3 loop: CASSLSGGPVTDTQYF. The CDR3 region has the DNA TGTGCCAGCAGTTTATCTGGGGGGCCGGTCACAGATACGCAGTATTTT.

This rearrangement joins TRBV28 to TRBJ1-4; 9 bases map to TRBD1. The CDR3 spans 17 residues. V lost 4 bases, J lost 3 bases, and 9 bases stayed unmatched. In germline, CDR1 is MDHEN, CDR2 SYDVKM. The CDR3 DNA follows: TGTGCCAGCAGTTCGTCCCGGGACAGGGTTTCTAATGAAAAACTGTTTTTT. Its translation is CASSSSRDRVSNEKLFF.

Worth noting for this clonotype: This may stem from a read error, because a much larger clone lies one nucleotide away. This is likely a read error, given that the CDR3 carries no conserved phenylalanine or tryptophan at its end. V usage is TRBV24-1 and J usage is TRBJ2-3; D uncertain. CDR1 KGHDR and CDR2 SFDVKD come from the germline V gene. The CDR3 has 13 amino acids. The V end was cut by 3 bases, the J end by 1 base, with 4 bases between. In DNA, the CDR3 is TGTGCCACCAGTGATGGGGGCACAGATACGCAGTATCTT. As protein: CATSDGGTDTQYL.

The table lists this clonotype with many counts. The chain employs TRBV28 and TRBJ1-3; the D gene is possibly TRBD1 (6 bases). The V and J ends lost 10 bases and 2 bases respectively, with 12 bases between them. This CDR3 is built from 13 residues. Germline V gene sequence: CDR1 MDHEN, CDR2 SYDVKM. The CDR3 spells CAISNRAGNTIYF. CDR3 DNA: TGTGCCATCTCAAACAGGGCTGGAAACACCATATATTTT.

This clonotype was recorded many times. The V gene is TRBV15, the J gene TRBJ2-1; possibly TRBD1 or TRBD2 for D (6 bases each). CDR1 is LNHNV and CDR2 is YYDKDF in the germline V gene (reference sequence). The CDR3 is made up of 15 amino acids. Trimming stripped 1 base from V and 1 base from J, with 8 bases between. The CDR3 nucleotides read TGTGCCACCAGCAGAGGAGGGGGGTCCTACAATGAGCAGTTCTTC. Its translation: CATSRGGGSYNEQFF.

Notes on this clonotype: It may be a read error: a sequence one base away is much more abundant. The rearrangement uses TRBV18 and TRBJ2-3; D is possibly TRBD2 (6 bases). Germline lookup yields CDR1 KGHSH and CDR2 LQKENI. The CDR3 has 13 amino acids. CDR3 DNA: TGTGCCGCTGACGGGGGTTCAACAGATACGCAGTGTTTT. Translating gives CAADGGSTDTQCF.

This clonotype was counted at least ten times. The chain couples TRBV7-8 to TRBJ1-5, with TRBD1 matching over 9 bases. This CDR3 is 15 amino acids long. The ends lost 1 base at V and 3 bases at J; junction bases unmatched: 1. CDR1 is SGHVS and CDR2 is FQNEAQ in the germline V gene. CDR3 coding DNA: TGTGCCAGCAGCTTAGACAGGGGGCTCAATCAGCCCCAGCATTTT. It codes for CASSLDRGLNQPQHF.